Given below is one TCR beta chain in context. The target antigen is unknown. This record belongs to a study of Ad26.COV2.S vaccination and SARS-CoV-2 variants. The method was immunoSEQ multiplex PCR; TCRdb's version includes in-frame clones alone and lacks a portion of them. The repertoire holds nearly 95,000 clones, more than 70% seen once, with 15% to 20% in the top ten. Study outcomes and limitations: Reports say spike-specific CD8+ and CD4+ T cell responses covered substantial breadth after vaccination. Comparability of non-spike TCR breadth was observed across vaccine and placebo recipients. Vaccinees showed greater spike-specific TCR breadth than placebo recipients.

Trimming took 2 bases from V and 5 from J, leaving 15 bases between them. This CDR3 region has 16 residues. Germline V gene data show CDR1 as KGHDR and CDR2 as SFDVKD. The rearrangement uses TRBV24-1 and TRBJ1-5; weak D call: TRBD1 (5 bases). The sequence was obtained from a human donor who had recovered from COVID-19. The material was peripheral blood, obtained after recovery from COVID-19. The CDR3 DNA follows: TGTGCCACCAGTGATTCCGGGACCGGGGCCGATCAGCCCCAGCATTTT. It specifies CATSDSGTGADQPQHF.